The next 22 T cell receptor beta chains were all read from a single sample in a study of blood T cell repertoires in COVID-19. The repertoire was sequenced with immunoSEQ multiplex PCR; TCRdb's copy has only in-frame clones and lacks some. The repertoire holds around 300,000 clones, with approximately 90% as singletons. The sample consisted of peripheral blood. These receptors were taken from a man aged 18 to 29 with active or convalescent COVID-19.

The chain combines TRBV28 with TRBJ2-7; no clear D gene. Germline V gives CDR1 MDHEN, CDR2 SYDVKM. The ends were cut back, 1 base at V and 1 base at J, with 5 bases in the middle. This CDR3 is 13 amino acids long. CDR3: CASSLFRSYEQYF. The CDR3, as DNA: TGTGCCAGCAGTTTATTCCGTTCCTACGAGCAGTACTTC.

This clone was counted between two and nine times. The chain carries TRBV7-2 and TRBJ2-1, with 8 bases lining up with TRBD1. Germline V lookup: CDR1 SGHTA, CDR2 FQGNSA. The V segment lost 3 bases and the J segment 6 bases; nucleotides outside the gene matches: 4. The CDR3 totals 14 residues. The CDR3 loop reads CASSLHDRGNEQFF. The CDR3 DNA reads as TGTGCCAGCAGCTTGCATGACAGGGGCAATGAGCAGTTCTTC.

The J gene is TRBJ2-7, the V gene TRBV29-1, with TRBD2 as a possible D gene (5 bases). Germline-derived CDR1 and CDR2 are SQVTM and ANQGSEA. Trimming removed 7 bases from V and 1 base from J, with 11 bases in between. The CDR3 spans 12 residues. In DNA, the CDR3 is TGCAGCGCCGGGATCTGGTCCTACGAGCAGTACTTC. It yields the protein CSAGIWSYEQYF.

This clone was seen a single time. V usage is TRBV6-5 and J usage is TRBJ1-2; D is perhaps TRBD1 (5 bases). V lost 2 bases and J lost 6, with 13 bases in between. In germline, CDR1 is MNHEY, CDR2 SVGAGI. This CDR3 region has 14 residues. The DNA of the CDR3 is TGTGCCAGCAGTTACGTATCAGGGTTTAATGGCTACACCTTC. Its protein is CASSYVSGFNGYTF.

The rearrangement joins TRBV7-2 to TRBJ1-6; D gene ambiguous. The CDR3 has 15 amino acids. V was pared by 5 bases and J by 2 bases, with 10 bases between. Per germline, CDR1 SGHTA and CDR2 FQGNSA. The CDR3 loop reads CASSTHITYNSPLHF. DNA for the CDR3: TGTGCCAGCAGCACCCACATTACCTATAATTCACCCCTCCACTTT.

The chain carries TRBV16 and TRBJ1-5, with D possibly matching TRBD1 (5 bases). The germline V gene encodes CDR1 KGHSY and CDR2 FQNENV. The CDR3 spans 13 residues. V was trimmed by 2 bases and J by 4 bases, leaving 6 bases between them. CDR3 region: CASSQQGNQPQHF. The CDR3, as DNA: TGTGCCAGCAGCCAACAGGGAAATCAGCCCCAGCATTTT.

This chain joins TRBV5-4 and TRBJ2-5, with 7 bases aligning to TRBD2. Germline V gene data show CDR1 as SGHNT and CDR2 as YYREEE (reference sequence). The CDR3 is made up of 14 amino acids. The ends lost 3 bases at V and 3 bases at J; junction bases unmatched: 5. The CDR3, as DNA: TGTGCCAGCAGCTCTAGACTAGCCGAAGAGACCCAGTACTTC. This encodes CASSSRLAEETQYF.

The chain is built from TRBV5-1 and TRBJ2-7; TRBD2 agrees at 8 bases. This CDR3 is built from 15 residues. The V segment lost 2 bases and the J segment 5 bases; nucleotides outside the gene matches: 9. Germline V CDR1 and CDR2: SGHRS, YFSETQ. This CDR3 is CASSFTDGGVHEQYF. The CDR3 DNA reads TGCGCCAGCAGCTTTACGGACGGGGGGGTCCACGAGCAGTACTTC.

The J gene is TRBJ2-3, the V gene TRBV16, with D possibly TRBD1 on 6 matching bases. Germline V gives CDR1 KGHSY, CDR2 FQNENV. This CDR3 spans 17 amino acids. The V end lost 4 bases, the J end lost 2 bases, and 19 bases lay between the germline ends. The CDR3 spells CASSLPPGTSTTDTQYF. CDR3 nucleotides: TGTGCCAGCAGCCTCCCCCCCGGGACATCGACCACAGATACGCAGTATTTT.

The chain links TRBV19 to TRBJ1-1; D may be TRBD1 (5 bases). CDR1 LNHDA and CDR2 SQIVND come from the germline V gene (reference sequence). This CDR3 is 13 amino acids long. V was shortened by 8 bases and J by 2 bases, with 12 bases between the two germline ends. The CDR3 spells CASLKQGNTEAFF. The CDR3, as DNA: TGTGCCAGTCTTAAGCAGGGTAACACTGAAGCTTTCTTT.

The rearrangement uses TRBV9 and TRBJ2-3, with a tentative D call TRBD1 (5 bases). Per germline, CDR1 SGDLS and CDR2 YYNGEE. The CDR3 has 15 amino acids. The ends were cut back, 4 bases at V and 0 bases at J, with 12 bases in the middle. CDR3: CASSLSGASTDTQYF. The DNA of the CDR3 is TGTGCCAGCAGCCTTAGTGGGGCTAGCACAGATACGCAGTATTTT. Filled out from reference TRBV9 and TRBJ2-3, the complete variable domain reads DSGVTQTPKHLITATGQRVTLRCSPRSGDLSVYWYQQSLDQGLQFLIQYYNGEERAKGNILERFSAQQFPDLHSELNLSSLELGDSALYFCASSLSGASTDTQYFGPGTRLTVL.

The chain's CDR3 is CAIDHRDSYYEQYF. CDR3 coding DNA: TGTGCCATCGATCACCGGGACAGTTACTACGAGCAGTACTTC. V is TRBV6-5 and J is TRBJ2-7, with 7 bases matching TRBD1. CDR1 and CDR2 from the germline V gene are MNHEY and SVGAGI. The CDR3 extends over 14 amino acids. Trimming at V came to 10 bases and at J to 3 bases, leaving 12 bases not matched to a gene.

V is TRBV2 and J is TRBJ2-2; D perhaps matches TRBD2 (5 bases). From germline, CDR1 is SNHLY and CDR2 FYNNEI. The CDR3 spans 15 residues. Trimming removed 6 bases at V and 3 bases at J, with 14 bases between. The CDR3 reads CASRLKTGYTGELFF. DNA for the CDR3: TGTGCCAGCAGACTGAAGACGGGGTACACCGGGGAGCTGTTTTTT.

This chain uses TRBV5-1 with TRBJ2-1; the match to TRBD2 covers 7 bases. CDR1 and CDR2 from the germline V gene are SGHRS and YFSETQ. The CDR3 is made up of 15 amino acids. Trimming removed 0 bases from V and 6 bases from J; junction bases left unmatched: 6. This CDR3 reads CASSLGLAEVNEQFF. In DNA, the CDR3 is TGCGCCAGCAGCTTGGGCCTAGCGGAGGTCAATGAGCAGTTCTTC.

The rearrangement uses TRBV5-1 and TRBJ2-3; TRBD1 might be the D (6 bases). Trimming pared 2 bases from V and 2 bases from J, leaving 15 bases between. This CDR3 is 16 amino acids long. CDR1 and CDR2 (germline): SGHRS, YFSETQ. For the CDR3, the DNA is TGCGCCAGCAGCTTACCGGGACACAAAAACACAGATACGCAGTATTTT. It codes for CASSLPGHKNTDTQYF.

V usage is TRBV10-1 and J usage is TRBJ1-1; the match to TRBD1 covers 9 bases. V lost 4 bases, J lost 5 bases, and 11 bases stayed unmatched. Germline CDR1 WNHNN, CDR2 SYGVQD (reference sequence). CDR3 length: 16 amino acids. The CDR3 bases are TGCGCCAGCAGTGCTGGGACAGGGTTAGGGGAGACTGAAGCTTTCTTT. As protein: CASSAGTGLGETEAFF.

The chain links TRBV5-4 to TRBJ2-3, with D perhaps TRBD2 (6 bases). CDR1 SGHNT and CDR2 YYREEE come from the germline V gene (reference sequence). The CDR3 length is 15 residues. Trimming left V 0 bases short and J 1 base short, with 9 bases between. As DNA, the CDR3 is TGTGCCAGCAGCTTGGGCGGGATCGGCACAGATACGCAGTATTTT. This encodes CASSLGGIGTDTQYF.

The CDR3 reads CASSQGESDGVRDTQYF. As DNA, the CDR3 is TGCGCCAGCAGCCAAGGTGAGAGTGATGGTGTGAGAGATACGCAGTATTTT. This chain connects TRBV4-1 to TRBJ2-3; D remains ambiguous. V was clipped by 1 base and J by 5 bases, with 19 bases between them. Germline loops: CDR1 MGHRA, CDR2 YSYEKL. The CDR3 is 17 amino acids.

The V and J genes are TRBV9 and TRBJ2-3, with 8 bases that match TRBD2. Germline V CDR1 and CDR2: SGDLS, YYNGEE. This CDR3 is 15 amino acids long. Trimming took 3 bases from V and 4 from J; bases not matched to a gene: 7. The CDR3 coding sequence is TGTGCCAGCAGCGACGGGACTAGTGTTGCAGATACGCAGTATTTT. Protein: CASSDGTSVADTQYF.

This rearrangement joins TRBV5-1 to TRBJ2-1; 12 bases fit TRBD2. The CDR3 runs to 14 residues. CDR1 SGHRS and CDR2 YFSETQ come from the germline V gene. Germline trimming cut 0 bases from V and 9 bases from J; bases unmatched to any gene: 1. CDR3 DNA sequence: TGCGCCAGCAGCTTGGGGACTAGCGGGATTGAGCAGTTCTTC. Protein product: CASSLGTSGIEQFF.

The chain employs TRBV19 and TRBJ1-2; no firm D call. CDR3 length: 14 amino acids. The germline CDR1 and CDR2 sequences are LNHDA and SQIVND (reference sequence). Trimming stripped 3 bases from V and 4 bases from J, with 12 bases between. CDR3 bases: TGTGCCAGTAGTATTCCGCCGACGGGCTATGGCTACACCTTC. The encoded protein is CASSIPPTGYGYTF.

The rearrangement links TRBV6-6 to TRBJ1-2, with 7 bases identical to TRBD1. CDR1 MNHNY and CDR2 SVGAGI come from the germline V gene (reference sequence). The CDR3 loop spans 15 amino acids. The J segment lost 2 bases and the V segment lost 8 bases, leaving 11 bases of the junction unmatched. DNA of the CDR3: TGTGCCAGCCATATCAACAGGGGACCGAACTATGGCTACACCTTC. Translated, it gives CASHINRGPNYGYTF.